Each of the 21 T cell receptor beta chains below was sequenced from the same sample in a study of blood T cells in healthy people across ages. PCR was performed a second time for roughly 7 to 11 cycles using a sample-barcoded 5' primer and a J-beta primer mix. One entry per CDR3 protein results from TCRdb running MiXCR on the 5' RACE reads. The profile covers approximately 820,000 distinct CDR3 sequences, with approximately 44% appearing a single time and around 21% taken by the ten largest. Material for sequencing was blood. Receptors were obtained from a man in his 60s in good health.

The V call is TRBV6-6, the J call TRBJ2-3; 13 bases are a match to TRBD2. Germline assignment: CDR1 MNHNY and CDR2 SVGAGI (reference sequence). The CDR3 is 15 residues long. The V segment lost 5 bases and the J segment 8 bases; nucleotides outside the gene matches: 7. The CDR3 bases are TGTGCCAGCAGTGGAGGGACTAGCGGGGTCGGTACGCAGTATTTT. Its translation: CASSGGTSGVGTQYF.

A few counts support this clonotype. This rearrangement joins TRBV4-3 to TRBJ1-6; no reliable D call. The CDR3 loop spans 15 amino acids. Trimming removed 5 bases at V and 4 bases at J, with 12 bases between. CDR1 and CDR2 from the germline V gene are LGHNA and YSLEER. The CDR3 sequence: CASSSRRSYNSPLHF. The CDR3 DNA follows: TGCGCCAGCAGCTCCCGGCGGAGTTATAATTCACCCCTCCACTTT.

The J gene is TRBJ1-1, the V gene TRBV9; no definite D call. V was trimmed by 3 bases and J by 2 bases, leaving 5 bases between them. Germline-derived CDR1 and CDR2 are SGDLS and YYNGEE. The CDR3 contains 12 residues. The CDR3 sequence: CASSGVNTEAFF. The CDR3 region has the DNA TGTGCCAGCAGCGGGGTAAACACTGAAGCTTTCTTT. Variable domain in full (rest from reference TRBV9 and TRBJ1-1): DSGVTQTPKHLITATGQRVTLRCSPRSGDLSVYWYQQSLDQGLQFLIQYYNGEERAKGNILERFSAQQFPDLHSELNLSSLELGDSALYFCASSGVNTEAFFGQGTRLTVV.

The chain couples TRBV28 to TRBJ1-2; 7 bases fit TRBD1. From germline, CDR1 is MDHEN and CDR2 SYDVKM. V lost 3 bases and J lost 1; bases outside the gene matches: 5. CDR3 length: 15 residues. The chain's CDR3 is CASSFAGGVNYGYTF. The CDR3 bases are TGTGCCAGCAGTTTCGCAGGGGGAGTTAACTATGGCTACACCTTC.

This clonotype came up a few times. The J gene is TRBJ1-6, the V gene TRBV4-3, with a tentative D call TRBD1 (6 bases). This CDR3 spans 15 amino acids. With 1 base removed from V and 10 bases from J, the gap between germline ends came to 14 bases. Per the germline V gene, CDR1 is LGHNA and CDR2 is YSLEER. In nucleotides, the CDR3 is TGCGCCAGCAGCCAAGCAGACAGGACCACCTCACCCCTCCACTTT. Its translation is CASSQADRTTSPLHF.

The table lists this clonotype with a few counts. V and J are TRBV20-1 and TRBJ2-7; 7 bases map to TRBD1. This CDR3 contains 14 residues. Germline values: CDR1 DFQATT, CDR2 SNEGSKA (reference sequence). The V gene end was trimmed by 0 bases and the J gene end by 1 base; junction bases not matched to a gene: 3. CDR3 residues: CSARDKTGSYEQYF. Here the CDR3 DNA reads TGCAGTGCTAGAGATAAGACAGGGTCCTACGAGCAGTACTTC.

This chain connects TRBV2 to TRBJ1-5; 8 nucleotides line up with TRBD1. Germline assignment: CDR1 SNHLY and CDR2 FYNNEI. The J segment lost 4 bases and the V segment lost 3 bases, leaving 14 bases of the junction unmatched. This CDR3 comprises 18 residues. The CDR3, as DNA: TGTGCCAGCAGTGAGGATTTGTATACGGGACAGGATAATCAGCCCCAGCATTTT. It codes for CASSEDLYTGQDNQPQHF.

This clonotype was counted many times. This chain joins TRBV13 and TRBJ2-7; 7 bases are a match to TRBD2. V was pared by 4 bases and J by 3 bases, with 6 bases of the junction left unmatched. CDR1 PRHDT and CDR2 FYEKMQ come from the germline V gene (reference sequence). This CDR3 comprises 14 residues. CDR3 in DNA: TGTGCCAGCAGCTCTCGGACTAGACACTACGAGCAGTACTTC. This encodes CASSSRTRHYEQYF.

This clonotype was observed a handful of times. This chain links TRBV13 with TRBJ2-3; TRBD2 might be the D (6 bases). The CDR3 runs to 14 residues. Trimming removed 5 bases from V and 1 base from J, with 10 bases in between. In germline, CDR1 is PRHDT, CDR2 FYEKMQ (reference sequence). As DNA, the CDR3 is TGTGCCAGCAGCCCCGGGACTCGCACAGATACGCAGTATTTT. Amino acids: CASSPGTRTDTQYF. Combining the CDR3 with reference TRBV13 and TRBJ2-3 gives the whole variable domain AAGVIQSPRHLIKEKRETATLKCYPIPRHDTVYWYQQGPGQDPQFLISFYEKMQSDKGSIPDRFSAQQFSDYHSELNMSSLELGDSALYFCASSPGTRTDTQYFGPGTRLTVL.

As concerns this clonotype: It may be a read error: a sequence one base away is much more abundant. V usage is TRBV12-3 or TRBV12-4 and J usage is TRBJ2-1; D unresolved. This CDR3 spans 13 amino acids. The V end lost 5 bases, the J end lost 8 bases, and 13 bases lay between the germline ends. The CDR3 nucleotides read TGTGCCAGCAGTGACTGGGGTGTAGATGAGCAGTTCTTC. Protein sequence: CASSDWGVDEQFF.

CDR3 sequence: CSATTTSLYEQYF. The DNA of the CDR3 is TGCAGTGCTACCACGACTAGCTTGTACGAGCAGTACTTC. The chain uses TRBV20-1 and TRBJ2-7; 7 bases align to TRBD2. Unmatched junction bases numbered 7, after V lost 4 bases and J lost 4 bases. The CDR3 runs 13 residues. CDR1 is DFQATT and CDR2 is SNEGSKA in the germline V gene (reference sequence).

The V and J genes are TRBV6-2 or TRBV6-3 and TRBJ2-2; D is undetermined. This CDR3 is built from 12 residues. The ends were cut back, 1 base at V and 6 bases at J, with 3 bases in the middle. Germline V gene sequence: CDR1 MNHEY, CDR2 SVGEGT. CDR3 DNA: TGTGCCAGCAGTTACTTGGCCGGGGAGCTGTTTTTT. The encoded protein is CASSYLAGELFF.

With regard to this clonotype: One end of the junction does not line up with germline, which may come from a read error. The rearrangement links TRBV20-1 to TRBJ2-7; perhaps TRBD1 as D (5 bases). The CDR3 loop spans 14 amino acids. From germline, CDR1 is DFQATT and CDR2 SNEGSKA (reference sequence). The CDR3 DNA follows: TGCGGTGCTAGAGCGCCAGGGTTGGCCTACGAGCAGTACTTC. Translated, it gives CGARAPGLAYEQYF.

This clonotype was observed a few times. This chain connects TRBV5-6 to TRBJ1-2, with a tentative D call TRBD1 (5 bases). The V and J ends lost 4 bases and 8 bases respectively, with 15 bases between them. In germline, CDR1 is SGHDT, CDR2 YYEEEE. CDR3 length equals 13 residues. CDR3 protein: CASSPGGAEGYTF. The CDR3 DNA reads as TGTGCCAGCAGCCCGGGAGGGGCCGAAGGCTACACCTTC.

This CDR3 reads CASSLTGTGFEQYF. CDR3 coding DNA: TGTGCCAGCAGCTTAACCGGGACAGGTTTCGAGCAGTACTTC. The V call is TRBV7-6, the J call TRBJ2-7; 8 bases line up with TRBD1. This CDR3 is built from 14 residues. In germline, CDR1 is SGHVS, CDR2 FNYEAQ. V was clipped by 2 bases and J by 6 bases; unmatched bases: 6.

This chain connects TRBV7-2 to TRBJ2-7; unclear D gene. This CDR3 contains 14 residues. Germline V gives CDR1 SGHTA, CDR2 FQGNSA. Between the trimmed V and J ends, which lost 2 bases and 3 bases, there was a span of 11 bases. CDR3 in amino acids: CASSLTKGHYEQYF. The CDR3 bases are TGTGCCAGCAGCTTAACGAAGGGCCACTACGAGCAGTACTTC.

The gene calls are TRBV7-2 and TRBJ2-1; 8 bases align to TRBD2. The trim removed 5 bases at V and 2 bases at J, leaving 5 bases unmatched. The germline CDR1 and CDR2 sequences are SGHTA and FQGNSA. The CDR3 contains 15 residues. The CDR3 region is CASSASGSTYNEQFF. The CDR3, as DNA: TGTGCCAGCAGCGCTAGCGGGTCAACCTACAATGAGCAGTTCTTC.

A few counts support this clonotype. V is TRBV28 and J is TRBJ1-2; D gene ambiguous. From germline, CDR1 is MDHEN and CDR2 SYDVKM. The CDR3 has 11 amino acids. V lost 11 bases, J lost 1 base, and 8 bases lay in between. The chain's CDR3 is CAAEINYGYTF. The DNA of the CDR3 is TGTGCCGCGGAAATTAACTATGGCTACACCTTC.

This clonotype was seen only a few times. The chain carries TRBV7-9 and TRBJ2-4; TRBD2 agrees at 8 bases. The trim removed 4 bases at V and 7 bases at J, leaving 3 bases unmatched. Germline lookup yields CDR1 SEHNR and CDR2 FQNEAQ (reference sequence). The CDR3 consists of 13 residues. Here the CDR3 DNA reads TGTGCCAGCAGCTCGGGGGGGAGGAACATTCAGTACTTC. This translates into CASSSGGRNIQYF.

This chain connects TRBV7-2 to TRBJ2-5; 9 bases are a match to TRBD2. J gave up 11 bases and V 5 bases, and 15 bases lay outside the gene matches. Germline V gene data show CDR1 as SGHTA and CDR2 as FQGNSA. This CDR3 is built from 15 residues. The chain's CDR3 is CASSHTSGRYNEQYF. CDR3 DNA: TGTGCCAGCAGCCATACTAGCGGGCGTTACAATGAGCAGTACTTC. The complete variable domain, with remaining parts taken from reference TRBV7-2 and TRBJ2-5, reads GAGVSQSPSNKVTEKGKDVELRCDPISGHTALYWYRQSLGQGLEFLIYFQGNSAPDKSGLPSDRFSAERTGGSVSTLTIQRTQQEDSAVYLCASSHTSGRYNEQYFGPGTRLLVL.

The CDR3 DNA follows: TGTGCCAGCAGTCCGGACTGGATGGGCAATGAGCAGTACTTC. As protein: CASSPDWMGNEQYF. This rearrangement joins TRBV27 to TRBJ2-7, with D possibly being TRBD2 (5 bases). The CDR3 totals 14 residues. V shed 5 bases and J shed 7 bases, with 18 bases lying between them. Germline CDR1 MNHEY, CDR2 SMNVEV (reference sequence).